This T cell receptor beta chain was sequenced in a study of prognosis after radiotherapy for stage I lung cancer. The V gene end was trimmed by 0 bases and the J gene end by 6 bases; junction bases not matched to a gene: 14. This CDR3 has 17 residues. Germline-derived CDR1 and CDR2 are SGHKS and YYEKEE (reference sequence). It was by two-round multiplex PCR that TCR beta CDR3 was amplified from genomic DNA. First-round PCR amplification was performed with primers specific to each TRBV and TRBJ gene. TCRdb itself ran the multiplex PCR reads through MiXCR, one entry per CDR3 protein. Here the sample spans approximately 16,000 distinct CDR3 sequences, around 30% being singletons. The sample holds many counts of this clonotype.

The rearrangement joins TRBV5-5 to TRBJ1-2; TRBD1 matches at 7 bases. The source is a donor over 45 with non-small cell lung cancer. This specimen consisted of PBMCs, obtained before or after stereotactic body radiation therapy (not recorded which). For the CDR3, the DNA is TGTGCCAGCAGCTTGGCCTCCGGGACAGCCGGTGATCATGGCTACACCTTC. Translation: CASSLASGTAGDHGYTF.